This record covers a single TCR beta chain. TCR beta was sequenced from blood CD8+ and CD4+ T cells. The multiple sclerosis control group comprised treatment-naive patients with stable or active relapsing-remitting disease. CD8+ and CD4+ T cells were negatively isolated; TEMRA cells were FACS-enriched. The data stem from a study of CD8 T cells in Susac syndrome. A quantity of roughly 0.5 to 1 ug RNA underwent reverse transcription using random hexamers. The authors amplified TCR beta CDR3 across 54 Vbeta and 13 Jbeta using immunoSEQ multiplex PCR. TCRdb recomputed calls from the immunoSEQ multiplex PCR reads with MiXCR, one row per CDR3 protein. In the table there are around 270,000 distinct CDR3 sequences, 89% of which are singletons. Germline V CDR1 and CDR2: SNHLY, FYNNEI. The CDR3 has 16 residues. J gave up 5 bases and V 6 bases, and 13 bases lay outside the gene matches.

V gene TRBV2 combines with J gene TRBJ2-7, with 10 nucleotides matching TRBD2. The TCR originated in a human donor with multiple sclerosis. What was sequenced was CD8+ T cells from PBMCs. The CDR3: CASSDPSGLAIHEQYF. In DNA form, the CDR3 reads TGTGCCAGCAGCGATCCGTCGGGACTAGCGATCCACGAGCAGTACTTC. The entire variable domain, with the rest obtained from reference TRBV2 and TRBJ2-7, is as follows: EPEVTQTPSHQVTQMGQEVILRCVPISNHLYFYWYRQILGQKVEFLVSFYNNEISEKSEIFDDQFSVERPDGSNFTLKIRSTKLEDSAMYFCASSDPSGLAIHEQYFGPGTRLTVT.